A single sample is the source of the 32 T cell receptor beta chains below, sequenced in a study of OX40 agonist ivuxolimab in advanced cancers. Only in-frame clones appear in the TCRdb table, and some are missing; sequencing was by immunoSEQ multiplex PCR. The data hold around 94,000 clones, with under 95% observed a single time. The material sequenced was CD4+ or CD8+ T cells sorted from blood, taken in a trial of the OX40 agonist ivuxolimab. The receptors originated from an adult with an advanced solid tumor such as melanoma, head and neck, liver or kidney cancer.

The V and J genes are TRBV19 and TRBJ2-3, with D maybe TRBD2 (5 bases). Germline V gene lookup returns CDR1 LNHDA and CDR2 SQIVND (reference sequence). This CDR3 has 14 amino acids. Between the trimmed V and J ends, which lost 3 bases and 4 bases, there was a span of 11 bases. The chain's CDR3 is CASSIRGIADTQYF. The CDR3 nucleotides read TGTGCCAGTAGTATCCGGGGAATAGCAGATACGCAGTATTTT.

The rearrangement joins TRBV29-1 to TRBJ2-5; TRBD1 matches 7 bases. The ends lost 5 bases at V and 1 base at J; junction bases unmatched: 4. The V gene's germline CDR1 is SQVTM and CDR2 ANQGSEA. The CDR3 is 13 amino acids. The CDR3 coding sequence is TGCAGCGTTCCAAGGACAGGCCAAGAGACCCAGTACTTC. This codes for CSVPRTGQETQYF.

This chain connects TRBV11-1 to TRBJ2-1; TRBD1 might be the D (7 bases). CDR1 and CDR2 from the germline V gene are SGHAT and FQDESV (reference sequence). The CDR3 runs 14 residues. V shed 2 bases and J shed 16 bases, with 21 bases lying between them. CDR3 coding DNA: TGTGCCAGCAGCTTAAGGGTGGTTGGCGGGACAGTCTTCTTC. It translates to CASSLRVVGGTVFF.

The chain joins TRBV10-2 to TRBJ1-6; 9 nucleotides agree with TRBD1. The CDR3 is 14 amino acids. Per the germline V gene, CDR1 is WSHSY and CDR2 is SAAADI. Trimming took 6 bases from V and 7 from J; bases not matched to a gene: 4. The CDR3 protein is CASRWTGDNSPLHF. DNA for the CDR3: TGCGCCAGCAGGTGGACAGGGGACAATTCACCCCTCCACTTT.

This clone was recorded once. V is TRBV7-8 and J is TRBJ2-3, with 7 bases lining up with TRBD2. The germline CDR1 and CDR2 sequences are SGHVS and FQNEAQ. The V gene end was trimmed by 0 bases and the J gene end by 4 bases; junction bases not matched to a gene: 4. The CDR3 runs 15 residues. The CDR3 DNA sequence: TGTGCCAGCAGCTTAGCGGGAGGGTTCCCAGATACGCAGTATTTT. It translates to CASSLAGGFPDTQYF.

The V call is TRBV7-8, the J call TRBJ2-7, with 10 bases fitting TRBD1. Germline V gene lookup returns CDR1 SGHVS and CDR2 FQNEAQ. V lost 6 bases, J lost 3 bases, and 8 bases stayed unmatched. The CDR3 is 15 residues long. DNA for the CDR3: TGTGCCAGCAGAGGGACAGGGGAGAATTACTACGAGCAGTACTTC. Protein: CASRGTGENYYEQYF. Combining the CDR3 with reference TRBV7-8 and TRBJ2-7 gives the whole variable domain GAGVSQSPRYKVAKRGQDVALRCDPISGHVSLFWYQQALGQGPEFLTYFQNEAQLDKSGLPSDRFFAERPEGSVSTLKIQRTQQEDSAVYLCASRGTGENYYEQYFGPGTRLTVT.

V gene TRBV5-1 combines with J gene TRBJ2-5, with D tentatively TRBD1 (6 bases). The CDR3 is 13 residues long. Germline V gene data show CDR1 as SGHRS and CDR2 as YFSETQ. The V end was cut by 6 bases, the J end by 5 bases, with 14 bases between. This CDR3 reads CASNRDISETQYF. For the CDR3, the DNA is TGCGCCAGCAACCGGGACATTTCTGAGACCCAGTACTTC.

The chain links TRBV6-6 to TRBJ2-2; a possible D gene is TRBD1 (5 bases). This CDR3 contains 13 residues. The germline V gene has CDR1 MNHNY and CDR2 SVGAGI (reference sequence). V shed 5 bases and J shed 6 bases, with 10 bases lying between them. In DNA form, the CDR3 reads TGTGCCAGCAGTCTAGGCAGGGCCGGGGAGCTGTTTTTT. As protein: CASSLGRAGELFF.

The chain employs TRBV6-6 and TRBJ1-6, with 8 bases aligning to TRBD1. J was trimmed by 6 bases and V by 4 bases; bases with no gene match: 5. This CDR3 has 15 amino acids. Germline-derived CDR1 and CDR2 are MNHNY and SVGAGI (reference sequence). The CDR3 bases are TGTGCCAGCAGTTCAAAACAGGGGGGTAATTCACCCCTCCACTTT. It codes for CASSSKQGGNSPLHF.

The chain uses TRBV7-8 and TRBJ2-3; no clear D. Germline CDR1 reads SGHVS; CDR2 reads FQNEAQ. CDR3 length equals 14 residues. V lost 7 bases to trimming and J lost 5 bases, with 16 bases between them. CDR3 sequence: CASTIVQSVDTQYF. The CDR3 DNA follows: TGTGCCAGCACCATAGTACAATCCGTAGATACGCAGTATTTT. Combining the CDR3 with reference TRBV7-8 and TRBJ2-3 gives the whole variable domain GAGVSQSPRYKVAKRGQDVALRCDPISGHVSLFWYQQALGQGPEFLTYFQNEAQLDKSGLPSDRFFAERPEGSVSTLKIQRTQQEDSAVYLCASTIVQSVDTQYFGPGTRLTVL.

The chain combines TRBV15 with TRBJ2-5, with TRBD1 matching over 10 bases. Germline CDR1 is LNHNV and CDR2 is YYDKDF (reference sequence). CDR3 size: 18 residues. V was pared by 0 bases and J by 2 bases, with 9 bases of the junction left unmatched. CDR3 in amino acids: CATSRDPGQGVRQETQYF. The CDR3 DNA sequence: TGTGCCACCAGCAGAGATCCCGGACAGGGGGTTCGTCAAGAGACCCAGTACTTC.

The chain has TRBV30 and TRBJ2-5; D is undetermined. CDR3 size: 12 residues. V lost 3 bases and J 5 bases, leaving 10 bases between the germline ends. CDR1 and CDR2 (germline): GTSNPN, SVGIG (reference sequence). CDR3 sequence: CAWSPTQETQYF. The CDR3 nucleotides read TGTGCCTGGAGCCCGACTCAGGAGACCCAGTACTTC.

The chain combines TRBV25-1 with TRBJ1-4; 9 bases fit TRBD1. Trimming cost V 5 bases and J 5 bases; bases outside gene matches: 6. CDR3 length: 15 amino acids. Germline CDR1 MGHDK, CDR2 SYGVNS. In DNA, the CDR3 is TGTGCCAGCAGTCGTCAGGACAGGGGAAATGAAAAACTGTTTTTT. It translates to CASSRQDRGNEKLFF.

The chain carries TRBV4-3 and TRBJ1-1; D not certain. CDR3 length: 15 amino acids. V was shortened by 1 base and J by 5 bases, with 14 bases between the two germline ends. Germline CDR1 is LGHNA and CDR2 is YSLEER. The CDR3 coding sequence is TGCGCCAGCAGCCAAGGGGGAGGGAGGAAGACTGAAGCTTTCTTT. As protein: CASSQGGGRKTEAFF.

The gene calls are TRBV7-2 and TRBJ2-1, with 11 bases lining up with TRBD2. This CDR3 is built from 17 residues. J was trimmed by 7 bases and V by 5 bases; bases with no gene match: 13. Germline CDR1 SGHTA, CDR2 FQGNSA. CDR3 nucleotide sequence: TGTGCCAGCAGCCGAAATGTACTAGCGGGAGATGGGAATGAGCAGTTCTTC. Encoded protein: CASSRNVLAGDGNEQFF.

This clone was seen just once. The chain uses TRBV28 and TRBJ2-2; 12 bases align to TRBD1. Trimming removed 3 bases from V and 7 bases from J; junction bases left unmatched: 6. Germline V lookup: CDR1 MDHEN, CDR2 SYDVKM. CDR3 size: 16 residues. In DNA form, the CDR3 reads TGTGCCAGCAGTTTCTTGGGACAGGGGGCCGTCGGGGAGCTGTTTTTT. Its protein product is CASSFLGQGAVGELFF.

CDR3 coding DNA: TGTGCCAGCAGCTTAGATTTCTCGACAGGGAGGCACAATGAGCAGTTCTTC. Protein product: CASSLDFSTGRHNEQFF. The J gene is TRBJ2-1, the V gene TRBV7-2, with D maybe TRBD1 (7 bases). Germline CDR1 is SGHTA and CDR2 is FQGNSA. There are 17 residues in the CDR3. Between the trimmed V and J ends, which lost 1 base and 5 bases, there was a span of 18 bases.

This clone has a single count. The CDR3 nucleotides are TGCGCCAGCAGCCAAGATGTCAGGAGCGGGAGGACCGGGGAGCTGTTTTTT. Translated, it gives CASSQDVRSGRTGELFF. V gene TRBV4-3 combines with J gene TRBJ2-2; TRBD2 aligns across 9 bases. In germline, CDR1 is LGHNA, CDR2 YSLEER. This CDR3 has 17 residues. V lost 0 bases and J lost 5; bases outside the gene matches: 7.

The rearrangement links TRBV4-3 to TRBJ2-7, with 7 bases that match TRBD2. From germline, CDR1 is LGHNA and CDR2 YSLEER. This CDR3 contains 14 residues. V lost 0 bases, J lost 6 bases, and 5 bases stayed unmatched. The chain's CDR3 is CASSQERERSEQYF. In DNA, the CDR3 is TGCGCCAGCAGCCAAGAGCGGGAGAGATCCGAGCAGTACTTC.

This sequence joins TRBV2 and TRBJ1-1; TRBD1 agrees at 8 bases. Germline lookup yields CDR1 SNHLY and CDR2 FYNNEI. CDR3 size: 18 residues. J lost 3 bases, V lost 0 bases, and 12 bases had no gene match. CDR3 loop: CASSEAPDRGWMDTEAFF. DNA for the CDR3: TGTGCCAGCAGTGAAGCGCCTGACAGGGGATGGATGGACACTGAAGCTTTCTTT.

This clone was found once. This sequence joins TRBV23-1 and TRBJ2-7; D might be TRBD1 or TRBD2, each matching 6 bases. TRBV23-1 is annotated as an ORF whose role is uncertain. CDR3 length: 18 amino acids. Deletions cut 3 bases from V and 4 bases from J, with 25 bases between. CDR3 loop: CASSHRGPLFCLLYEQYF. CDR3 nucleotides: TGCGCCAGCAGTCATCGGGGGCCCCTTTTTTGTCTCCTATACGAGCAGTACTTC.

V and J are TRBV5-4 and TRBJ2-5; 8 nucleotides agree with TRBD1. Germline-derived CDR1 and CDR2 are SGHNT and YYREEE (reference sequence). J gave up 4 bases and V 0 bases, and 8 bases lay outside the gene matches. This CDR3 contains 16 residues. In DNA form, the CDR3 reads TGTGCCAGCAGCTTGGTGCTCCCAGGGGGCGGAGAGACCCAGTACTTC. Protein sequence: CASSLVLPGGGETQYF.

V gene TRBV19 combines with J gene TRBJ2-3; TRBD1 might be the D (5 bases). Germline V gene data show CDR1 as LNHDA and CDR2 as SQIVND (reference sequence). The ends were cut back, 7 bases at V and 1 base at J, with 9 bases in the middle. The CDR3 has 13 amino acids. Here the CDR3 reads CASKRGGTDTQYF. CDR3 DNA sequence: TGTGCCAGTAAAAGGGGCGGCACAGATACGCAGTATTTT. Supplemented by reference TRBV19 and TRBJ2-3, the full variable domain reads DGGITQSPKYLFRKEGQNVTLSCEQNLNHDAMYWYRQDPGQGLRLIYYSQIVNDFQKGDIAEGYSVSREKKESFPLTVTSAQKNPTAFYLCASKRGGTDTQYFGPGTRLTVL.

The chain has TRBV11-3 and TRBJ2-7; the D gene could be TRBD1 or TRBD2 (5 bases each). Germline V gene data show CDR1 as SGHNT and CDR2 as YENEEA. CDR3 size: 14 residues. V lost 2 bases and J 2 bases, leaving 10 bases between the germline ends. DNA for the CDR3: TGTGCCAGCAGCTTATTGGGGGAGACCTACGAGCAGTACTTC. This translates into CASSLLGETYEQYF.

The chain carries TRBV28 and TRBJ1-2, with D possibly matching TRBD1 (5 bases). The V gene lost 1 base and the J gene lost 4 bases, with 19 bases spanning the gap. The CDR3 has 17 residues. Germline V gene sequence: CDR1 MDHEN, CDR2 SYDVKM. CDR3 sequence: CASSLLSGGVRIYGYTF. DNA for the CDR3: TGTGCCAGCAGTTTATTAAGTGGGGGGGTCAGAATCTATGGCTACACCTTC.

The V gene is TRBV6-5, the J gene TRBJ2-1; the D is unclear. Germline CDR1 reads MNHEY; CDR2 reads SVGAGI. V was shortened by 2 bases and J by 3 bases, with 5 bases between the two germline ends. There are 13 residues in the CDR3. The CDR3 reads CASSYHVYNEQFF. CDR3 nucleotide sequence: TGTGCCAGCAGTTACCATGTCTACAATGAGCAGTTCTTC.

This clone has just one count. V usage is TRBV19 and J usage is TRBJ2-7; 13 bases agree with TRBD2. Germline V gives CDR1 LNHDA, CDR2 SQIVND (reference sequence). CDR3 length equals 16 residues. V lost 5 bases to trimming and J lost 6 bases; unmatched junction nucleotides: 10. CDR3 bases: TGTGCCAGTAGTCCACAACTAGCGGGAGGGCTCTCCGAGCAGTACTTC. Translation: CASSPQLAGGLSEQYF.

This chain connects TRBV28 to TRBJ2-2; no definite D call. Looked up from germline, CDR1 is MDHEN and CDR2 is SYDVKM. The CDR3 contains 12 residues. With 2 bases removed from V and 8 bases from J, the gap between germline ends came to 6 bases. The CDR3, as DNA: TGTGCCAGCAGTTTAGAATATGGGGAGCTGTTTTTT. Residues: CASSLEYGELFF.

The chain joins TRBV11-2 to TRBJ2-1; D is undetermined. CDR3 length: 13 residues. V lost 7 bases and J lost 2, with 9 bases in between. Germline assignment: CDR1 SGHAT and CDR2 FQNNGV. CDR3 sequence reads: CASNLNAYNEQFF. The CDR3 coding sequence is TGTGCCAGCAACTTGAACGCCTACAATGAGCAGTTCTTC.

This clone was detected once. The V gene is TRBV5-6, the J gene TRBJ2-1; 15 bases agree with TRBD2. The ends lost 3 bases at V and 7 bases at J; junction bases unmatched: 2. This CDR3 comprises 15 residues. Germline loops: CDR1 SGHDT, CDR2 YYEEEE. The CDR3 protein is CASSYGLAGGNEQFF. CDR3 coding DNA: TGTGCCAGCAGCTACGGACTAGCGGGGGGGAATGAGCAGTTCTTC.

The rearrangement links TRBV11-2 to TRBJ2-7, with TRBD2 matching over 8 bases. CDR1 is SGHAT and CDR2 is FQNNGV in the germline V gene. CDR3 length: 12 amino acids. The CDR3 loop is CACRGGLVEQYF. The CDR3 nucleotides read TGTGCTTGTCGGGGGGGCTTGGTGGAGCAGTACTTC.

The J gene is TRBJ1-5, the V gene TRBV30; D gene unclear. This CDR3 has 13 residues. Germline values: CDR1 GTSNPN, CDR2 SVGIG (reference sequence). V lost 0 bases to trimming and J lost 0 bases, with 3 bases between them. CDR3 sequence reads: CAWSVYSNQPQHF. The CDR3 DNA reads as TGTGCCTGGAGTGTTTATAGCAATCAGCCCCAGCATTTT.